This is a list of T cell receptor beta chains from one sample in a study of T cell responses to AZD1222 COVID-19 vaccine. Measured with immunoSEQ multiplex PCR; TCRdb has only the in-frame clones, and not every one. The sample holds roughly 130,000 clones; around 94% are singletons and the top ten take over 6.5%. The source material was peripheral blood, sampled on day 0 of AZD1222 vaccination. All receptors come from an adult in good health. Each CDR3 is given with its conserved first and last residue. The D gene is left open where the match is weak. A clone size is listed for some rows: how often the clone was seen (once, few, many), or a class if it is expanded.

D gene: TRBD1
V gene: TRBV7-9
clone size: NA
J gene: TRBJ1-1
CDR3 protein: CASSSPDHRGGTEAFF
CDR3 DNA: TGTGCCAGCAGCTCCCCCGACCACAGGGGAGGTACTGAAGCTTTCTTT

D gene: NA
V gene: TRBV5-1
clone size: NA
J gene: TRBJ1-2
CDR3 protein: CASNPGAGYLENYGYTF
CDR3 DNA: TGCGCCAGCAACCCCGGGGCAGGGTATTTGGAGAACTATGGCTACACCTTC

D gene: TRBD1
V gene: TRBV19
clone size: once
J gene: TRBJ1-1
CDR3 protein: CASSTRDRGFGNTEAFF
CDR3 DNA: TGTGCCAGTAGTACAAGGGACAGGGGGTTTGGGAACACTGAAGCTTTCTTT

D gene: TRBD1
V gene: TRBV6-2/TRBV6-3
clone size: NA
J gene: TRBJ1-1
CDR3 protein: CASSFGQGGWNTEAFF
CDR3 DNA: TGTGCCAGCAGTTTCGGACAGGGCGGCTGGAACACTGAAGCTTTCTTT

D gene: NA
V gene: TRBV7-9
clone size: NA
J gene: TRBJ1-2
CDR3 protein: CAGYNWVYGYTF
CDR3 DNA: TGTGCCGGCTACAATTGGGTCTATGGCTACACCTTC

D gene: NA
V gene: TRBV20-1
clone size: NA
J gene: TRBJ2-1
CDR3 protein: CSASGIVNEQFF
CDR3 DNA: TGCAGTGCGAGTGGAATAGTCAATGAGCAGTTCTTC

D gene: NA
V gene: TRBV24-1
clone size: once
J gene: TRBJ2-2
CDR3 protein: CATSDRRTTGELFF
CDR3 DNA: TGTGCCACCAGTGACCGGAGGACAACCGGGGAGCTGTTTTTT

D gene: NA
V gene: TRBV19
clone size: NA
J gene: TRBJ2-7
CDR3 protein: CASSIIDGSYEQYF
CDR3 DNA: TGTGCCAGTAGTATCATCGACGGTTCCTACGAGCAGTACTTC

D gene: NA
V gene: TRBV2
clone size: NA
J gene: TRBJ1-3
CDR3 protein: CASSENSASSGNTIYF
CDR3 DNA: TGTGCCAGCAGTGAAAATTCAGCGAGCTCTGGAAACACCATATATTTT

D gene: NA
V gene: TRBV5-6
clone size: NA
J gene: TRBJ2-1
CDR3 protein: CASSHDRSSYNEQFF
CDR3 DNA: TGTGCCAGCAGCCACGACAGGAGCTCCTACAATGAGCAGTTCTTC

D gene: TRBD1
V gene: TRBV28
clone size: NA
J gene: TRBJ1-2
CDR3 protein: CASSPTGGAGGYTF
CDR3 DNA: TGTGCCAGCAGCCCGACAGGGGGCGCAGGTGGCTACACCTTC

D gene: NA
V gene: TRBV11-2
clone size: NA
J gene: TRBJ1-1
CDR3 protein: CASRAYVGDTEAFF
CDR3 DNA: TGTGCCAGCCGAGCTTACGTAGGGGACACTGAAGCTTTCTTT

D gene: TRBD2
V gene: TRBV12-5
clone size: NA
J gene: TRBJ2-1
CDR3 protein: CASTSRREGPEQFF
CDR3 DNA: TGTGCTAGTACTAGTAGGCGGGAGGGCCCTGAGCAGTTCTTC

D gene: NA
V gene: TRBV7-9
clone size: NA
J gene: TRBJ2-5
CDR3 protein: CASSSQGLGGETQYF
CDR3 DNA: TGTGCCAGCAGCTCACAGGGTTTGGGAGGGGAGACCCAGTACTTC

D gene: NA
V gene: TRBV18
clone size: NA
J gene: TRBJ1-1
CDR3 protein: CASSPSTNTEAFF
CDR3 DNA: TGTGCCAGCTCACCATCCACCAACACTGAAGCTTTCTTT

D gene: NA
V gene: TRBV6-5
clone size: NA
J gene: TRBJ1-5
CDR3 protein: CASSYQGGSNQPQHF
CDR3 DNA: TGTGCCAGCAGTTACCAGGGCGGGAGCAATCAGCCCCAGCATTTT

D gene: TRBD1
V gene: TRBV18
clone size: NA
J gene: TRBJ1-5
CDR3 protein: CASSTGVDNQPQHF
CDR3 DNA: TGTGCCAGCTCAACAGGGGTGGACAATCAGCCCCAGCATTTT

D gene: NA
V gene: TRBV11-3
clone size: NA
J gene: TRBJ1-1
CDR3 protein: CASSLSGPNTEAFF
CDR3 DNA: TGTGCCAGCAGCCTATCGGGACCCAACACTGAAGCTTTCTTT

D gene: NA
V gene: TRBV29-1
clone size: NA
J gene: TRBJ2-5
CDR3 protein: CSSSYTGQETQYF
CDR3 DNA: TGCAGCTCCAGCTACACAGGGCAAGAGACCCAGTACTTC

D gene: NA
V gene: TRBV6-1
clone size: few
J gene: TRBJ1-4
CDR3 protein: CASSEARGAREEKLFF
CDR3 DNA: TGTGCCAGCAGTGAAGCGAGAGGGGCTCGGGAGGAAAAACTGTTTTTT

D gene: NA
V gene: TRBV6-2/TRBV6-3
clone size: NA
J gene: TRBJ2-3
CDR3 protein: CASSGLADTQYF
CDR3 DNA: TGTGCCAGCAGTGGGCTAGCGGATACGCAGTATTTT

D gene: NA
V gene: TRBV4-1
clone size: NA
J gene: TRBJ1-1
CDR3 protein: CASSQDGGLVFF
CDR3 DNA: TGCGCCAGCAGCCAAGATGGAGGCCTTGTTTTCTTT

D gene: NA
V gene: TRBV19
clone size: NA
J gene: TRBJ2-1
CDR3 protein: CASSMGSQLYNEQFF
CDR3 DNA: TGTGCCAGTAGTATGGGGTCCCAATTATACAATGAGCAGTTCTTC

D gene: TRBD2
V gene: TRBV7-9
clone size: NA
J gene: TRBJ2-1
CDR3 protein: CASTLPGTSGANEQFF
CDR3 DNA: TGTGCCAGCACCCTCCCCGGGACTAGCGGAGCCAATGAGCAGTTCTTC

D gene: NA
V gene: TRBV6-5
clone size: NA
J gene: TRBJ1-2
CDR3 protein: CATSGSILYGYTF
CDR3 DNA: TGTGCCACCTCCGGCTCCATACTCTATGGCTACACCTTC

D gene: TRBD1
V gene: TRBV5-1
clone size: NA
J gene: TRBJ1-2
CDR3 protein: CASSPGQGGSGYTF
CDR3 DNA: TGCGCCAGCAGCCCGGGACAGGGGGGAAGTGGCTACACCTTC